This T cell receptor (beta chain) emerged from a study of blood T cells in healthy people across ages. Overall study results and limits: In older individuals, TCR beta diversity per million T cells was lower, falling roughly linearly with age.

Using a J-beta primer mix together with a sample-barcoded 5' primer, a second PCR was run for about 6 to 12 cycles. TCRdb re-called the 5' RACE reads with MiXCR, one entry per CDR3 protein. Seen here are around 1,500,000 distinct CDR3 sequences, approximately 40% observed once, and the top ten hold 7.9%. Germline CDR1 reads SGHTA; CDR2 reads FQGNSA. The ends were cut back, 5 bases at V and 1 base at J, with 14 bases in the middle. The CDR3 loop spans 15 amino acids. Of note for this clonotype: Its cognate antigen is unknown.

This rearrangement joins TRBV7-2 to TRBJ2-5; D not resolved. Input material: blood. The source is a woman aged 18-30 years in good health. The CDR3 sequence: CASSLTSRFQETQYF. The CDR3 DNA is TGTGCCAGCAGCCTCACGTCGCGCTTCCAAGAGACCCAGTACTTC.